These 24 T cell receptor beta chains were sequenced from one sample in a study of CD8+ T cells in alopecia areata. Combined cutaneous lymph node cells underwent sorting by CD4, CD8alpha, NKG2D, NKG2ACE and additional markers. RNA was extracted and reverse transcribed into cDNA as the sequencing template. Clones were sequenced by immunoSEQ multiplex PCR, and TCRdb holds only the in-frame ones, with some missing. This sample shows around 290,000 clones and no singletons; 1.2% rests with the ten largest. The sample was CD4+ T cells sorted from a lymph node. The source of these receptors is a C3H/HeJ mouse with alopecia areata. The strain bears MHC haplotype H2-k.

Worth noting for this clone: Genes and germline come from the mouse. Coverage ceases 4 residues before the CDR3 finishes, and the germline J gene fills in the end. The J gene is TRBJ2-5, the V gene TRBV5; 12 nucleotides agree with TRBD1. Per germline, CDR1 LGHNA and CDR2 YNLKQL (reference sequence). This CDR3 is built from 16 residues. CDR3 bases read: TGTGCCAGCAGCCAAGAGGGACAGGGGGCGCGAGAC. This sequence encodes CASSQEGQGARD. The whole CDR3 protein reads CASSQEGQGARDTQYF.

As for this clone: All gene names here are mouse names. CDR3 region: CASSILGDPYEQYF. The covered CDR3 bases are TGTGCCAGCAGTATTCTGGGGGACCCTTAT. The rearrangement links TRBV19 to TRBJ2-7; 7 positions agree with TRBD2. Read data end 4 residues before the CDR3 end; the end is taken from the germline J gene. The CDR3 totals 14 residues. Germline CDR1 FNHDT, CDR2 SITEND (reference sequence).

Remarks on this clone: Gene names and germline match the mouse. The read ends 4 residues early relative to the CDR3; the germline J gene fills the gap. The chain recombines TRBV19 with TRBJ2-5; D ambiguous. The CDR3 length is 13 residues. The germline V gene encodes CDR1 FNHDT and CDR2 SITEND (reference sequence). V shed 1 base and J shed 2 bases, with 5 bases lying between them. CDR3 bases read: TGTGCCAGCAGTATATCTCCCCAAGAC. This gives the protein CASSISPQD. The entire CDR3 reads CASSISPQDTQYF.

Remarks on this clone: Mouse germline and gene names are used. The read falls 3 residues short of the CDR3 end, and the missing part is taken from the germline J gene. Additional DNA sequences in this sample encode the identical CDR3. The chain couples TRBV19 to TRBJ1-6; possible D gene TRBD1, 6 bases. TRBJ1-6 is labeled an ORF, and its function is uncertain. CDR1 FNHDT and CDR2 SITEND come from the germline V gene (reference sequence). The germline V and J ends were trimmed by 4 bases and 7 bases, with 9 bases remaining between them. The CDR3 loop spans 13 amino acids. CDR3 loop: CASSPDRNSPLYF. The CDR3 DNA, read in part, is TGTGCCAGCAGTCCTGACAGGAATTCGCCC.

This clone has only a few counts. Gene and germline names: mouse. The DNA ends 4 residues before the CDR3 does, and the rest of the CDR3 is filled in from the germline J gene. The rearrangement links TRBV3 to TRBJ2-1, with 9 bases aligning to TRBD1. Trimming cost V 4 bases and J 5 bases; bases outside gene matches: 6. Germline V CDR1 and CDR2: SNHLY, FYNGKV (reference sequence). This CDR3 region has 15 residues. Partial CDR3 DNA: TGTGCCAGCAGCTCGGGACAGGGATGGGATGCT. It specifies CASSSGQGWDA. The complete CDR3 protein is CASSSGQGWDAEQFF.

This clone was counted a few times. All gene names here are mouse names. The read terminates 4 residues ahead of where the CDR3 ends, so the germline J gene completes it. The chain employs TRBV5 and TRBJ2-7, with D tentatively TRBD1 or TRBD2 (5 bases each). The CDR3 spans 12 residues. Germline assignment: CDR1 LGHNA and CDR2 YNLKQL (reference sequence). Incomplete CDR3 DNA: TGTGCCAGCAGCCAACAGGGACAT. Encoded protein: CASSQQGH. The whole CDR3 protein reads CASSQQGHEQYF.

Worth noting for this clone: Mouse gene names apply. The read stops 4 residues short of the end of the CDR3; the missing end is completed from the germline J gene. The rearrangement uses TRBV13-1 and TRBJ2-3, with D unresolved. The germline V gene has CDR1 NSHNY and CDR2 SYGAGN. The CDR3 has 14 amino acids. The V and J ends lost 4 bases and 0 bases respectively, with 9 bases between them. Partial CDR3 DNA: TGTGCCAGCAGTACTCCATCTAGTGCAGAA. It encodes CASSTPSSAE. The entire CDR3 protein is CASSTPSSAETLYF.

Concerning this clone: Germline and genes: mouse. The CDR3 extends 4 residues past the end of the read, so its final part is completed from the germline J gene. This chain links TRBV1 with TRBJ2-5, with a tentative D call TRBD1 (5 bases). Germline V lookup: CDR1 NSQYPW, CDR2 LRSPGD (reference sequence). Trimming stripped 3 bases from V and 0 bases from J, with 10 bases between. This CDR3 contains 15 residues. CDR3 in amino acids: CTCSASRGNQDTQYF. The DNA read from the CDR3 is TGCACCTGCAGTGCCTCGAGGGGTAACCAAGAC.

For this clone: Gene names and germline match the mouse. The CDR3 DNA, read in part, is TGTGCTAGCACCAGGGGAAGGGACTCC. Protein: CASTRGRDS. The full CDR3 protein is CASTRGRDSDYTF. The J gene is TRBJ1-2, the V gene TRBV29; D possibly corresponds to TRBD1 (6 bases). The read comes to an end 4 residues before the CDR3 does, leaving the germline J gene to fill in the end. CDR1 is MSHET, CDR2 SYDVDS, per germline. The V and J ends lost 7 bases and 3 bases respectively, with 12 bases between them. The CDR3 totals 13 residues.

There are a few counts of this clone. Gene names refer to mouse genes. Sequencing ends 4 residues short of the CDR3 end; the germline J gene provides the rest. The V gene is TRBV5, the J gene TRBJ2-7; 7 nucleotides match TRBD2. Trimming at V came to 6 bases and at J to 0 bases, leaving 11 bases not matched to a gene. This CDR3 comprises 16 residues. The germline V gene encodes CDR1 LGHNA and CDR2 YNLKQL (reference sequence). The part of the CDR3 DNA that was read is TGTGCCAGCAGTCCCGGACTGGCGAGGAGCTCCTAT. The encoded protein is CASSPGLARSSY. The whole CDR3 protein is CASSPGLARSSYEQYF.

With regard to this clone: Germline and genes here are mouse. The CDR3 extends 4 residues past the end of the read, so its final part is completed from the germline J gene. This chain links TRBV31 with TRBJ1-2; TRBD1 agrees at 8 bases. The CDR3 totals 16 residues. J lost 3 bases, V lost 0 bases, and 9 bases had no gene match. CDR1 is GKSSPN, CDR2 SITVG, per germline. CDR3 sequence: CAWSLGVRGRYSDYTF. The CDR3 DNA, read in part, is TGTGCCTGGAGTCTAGGGGTCAGGGGGCGATACTCC.

Of note for this clone: Germline and genes: mouse. Read sequence stops 4 residues before the CDR3 end, and the germline J gene provides the missing end. The chain is built from TRBV13-3 and TRBJ1-1; 7 positions match TRBD1. Trimming removed 4 bases from V and 3 bases from J; junction bases left unmatched: 6. From germline, CDR1 is NNHDY and CDR2 SYVADS. The CDR3 runs 14 residues. Here the CDR3 reads CASSPQGWDTEVFF. The covered CDR3 bases are TGTGCCAGCAGTCCACAGGGGTGGGACACA.

About this clone: Gene names and germline match the mouse. The read ends 4 residues before the CDR3 terminus; that terminus is restored from the germline J gene. The chain links TRBV13-1 to TRBJ2-3, with D unclear. The CDR3 consists of 14 residues. Germline lookup yields CDR1 NSHNY and CDR2 SYGAGN. V dropped 4 bases and J dropped 0 bases, with 9 bases sitting between them. CDR3 sequence: CASSRQISAETLYF. The CDR3 bases that were read are TGTGCCAGCAGTCGACAAATTAGTGCAGAA.

Comment on this clone: The genes are named according to mouse. The read falls 4 residues short of the CDR3 end, and the missing part is taken from the germline J gene. The chain carries TRBV17 and TRBJ2-5; a possible D gene is TRBD1 (6 bases). This CDR3 contains 15 residues. V gave up 2 bases and J gave up 0 bases, with 9 bases separating them. Germline values: CDR1 MNHDT, CDR2 YYDKIL. CDR3 DNA (partial): TGTGCTAGCAGTAGACAGGGGTTTAACCAAGAC. This codes for CASSRQGFNQD. The complete CDR3 reads CASSRQGFNQDTQYF.

This clone was counted a few times. Here the gene names and germline are mouse. Coverage ceases 4 residues before the CDR3 finishes, and the germline J gene fills in the end. The same CDR3 arises from other DNA sequences in this sample as well. The rearrangement links TRBV1 to TRBJ1-1; D is possibly TRBD1 (5 bases). V was clipped by 3 bases and J by 1 base, with 9 bases between them. CDR3 size: 14 residues. Germline V gene data show CDR1 as NSQYPW and CDR2 as LRSPGD (reference sequence). Here the CDR3 reads CTCSAAGKNTEVFF. CDR3 bases read: TGCACCTGCAGTGCCGCAGGGAAAAACACA.

On this clone itself: The gene names here belong to mouse. The CDR3 is cut off 4 residues early in the read; its end comes from the germline J gene. Other DNA sequences from this sample encode an identical CDR3 as well. V gene TRBV1 combines with J gene TRBJ2-1, with 9 bases fitting TRBD1. Germline-derived CDR1 and CDR2 are NSQYPW and LRSPGD (reference sequence). The CDR3 totals 13 residues. The CDR3 loop reads CTCSDRGRAEQFF. The sequenced part of the CDR3 DNA is TGCACCTGCAGTGACAGGGGGCGAGCT.

Turning to this clone: Gene names are mouse gene names. The sequence runs out 4 residues before the end of the CDR3; the remainder is reconstructed from the germline J gene. The rearrangement links TRBV1 to TRBJ1-1, with unresolved D. CDR1 and CDR2 from the germline V gene are NSQYPW and LRSPGD (reference sequence). The CDR3 runs to 13 residues. The CDR3 sequence: CTCSADLRPEVFF. The sequenced CDR3 bases are TGCACCTGCAGTGCAGATCTCAGGCCA.

With respect to this clone: The gene symbols are mouse symbols. The CDR3 end falls 4 residues outside the read, so it is completed with the germline J gene. The chain couples TRBV13-1 to TRBJ2-3; 8 bases fit TRBD2. Germline V gene sequence: CDR1 NSHNY, CDR2 SYGAGN. The CDR3 spans 16 residues. The V gene end was trimmed by 2 bases and the J gene end by 0 bases; junction bases not matched to a gene: 5. CDR3 residues: CASSEQLGASAETLYF. CDR3 DNA (partial): TGTGCCAGCAGTGAGCAACTGGGGGCTAGTGCAGAA.

Regarding this clone: A clone one base away is much larger, so this may be a read error. Mouse gene names and germline throughout. The read is 4 residues too short to cover the CDR3 end, so that end is filled in from the germline J gene. The rearrangement uses TRBV13-3 and TRBJ1-2, with D tentatively TRBD1 (6 bases). The V end was cut by 3 bases, the J end by 3 bases, with 6 bases between. The CDR3 sequence is 12 residues long. CDR1 is NNHDY and CDR2 is SYVADS in the germline V gene. This CDR3 reads CASSAGDSDYTF. CDR3 bases read: TGTGCCAGCAGTGCAGGGGACTCC.

This clone was detected only a few times. Genes and germline come from the mouse. The read terminates 4 residues ahead of where the CDR3 ends, so the germline J gene completes it. The sample carries other DNA sequences with the same CDR3. This chain uses TRBV1 with TRBJ2-5; 8 bases are a match to TRBD2. After removal of 1 base from V and 1 base from J, the junction contained 1 base not matched to a gene. CDR1 NSQYPW and CDR2 LRSPGD come from the germline V gene (reference sequence). This CDR3 contains 15 residues. This CDR3 reads CTCSAVGGDQDTQYF. CDR3 DNA (partial): TGCACCTGCAGTGCAGTGGGGGGGGACCAAGAC.

About this clone itself: Any gene name here is a mouse gene name. The read gets to within 4 residues of the CDR3 end, and the germline J gene fills in the rest. The V call is TRBV5, the J call TRBJ2-3; maybe TRBD1 (6 bases). CDR3 size: 15 residues. Trimming removed 4 bases from V and 1 base from J, with 12 bases in between. CDR1 is LGHNA, CDR2 YNLKQL, per germline (reference sequence). The chain's CDR3 is CASSPRGSGAETLYF. The CDR3 bases that were read are TGTGCCAGCAGCCCCAGGGGTTCGGGTGCAGAA.

With regard to this clone: A much larger clone is a single base away; this may be a read error. The genes and germline here are from mouse. The CDR3 end falls 4 residues outside the read, so it is completed with the germline J gene. This CDR3 is also generated by other DNA sequences in the sample. The chain is built from TRBV19 and TRBJ1-2; 7 bases are a match to TRBD1. CDR3 size: 14 residues. V lost 4 bases and J lost 0; bases outside the gene matches: 3. Germline-derived CDR1 and CDR2 are FNHDT and SITEND (reference sequence). The CDR3 sequence: CASSRDSANSDYTF. CDR3 DNA, as far as it was read: TGTGCCAGCAGTCGGGACAGTGCAAACTCC.

A note on this clone: These gene names are mouse names. The read falls 4 residues short of the CDR3 end, and the missing part is taken from the germline J gene. The V call is TRBV1, the J call TRBJ2-7, with 11 nucleotides matching TRBD2. The length of the CDR3 is 16 residues. The germline gives CDR1 NSQYPW, CDR2 LRSPGD (reference sequence). The V segment lost 0 bases and the J segment 2 bases; nucleotides outside the gene matches: 3. CDR3 amino acids: CTCSADRGLGAYEQYF. CDR3 bases read: TGCACCTGCAGTGCAGATCGGGGACTGGGGGCCTAT.

Regarding this clone: Gene names and germline refer to mouse. The CDR3 goes on 4 residues after the read ends, and that part is filled in from the germline J gene. The chain links TRBV13-1 to TRBJ2-5; D not resolved. The germline gives CDR1 NSHNY, CDR2 SYGAGN. The CDR3 has 11 residues. Here the CDR3 reads CASSPGDTQYF. Incomplete CDR3 DNA: TGTGCCAGCAGTCCTGGAGAC.